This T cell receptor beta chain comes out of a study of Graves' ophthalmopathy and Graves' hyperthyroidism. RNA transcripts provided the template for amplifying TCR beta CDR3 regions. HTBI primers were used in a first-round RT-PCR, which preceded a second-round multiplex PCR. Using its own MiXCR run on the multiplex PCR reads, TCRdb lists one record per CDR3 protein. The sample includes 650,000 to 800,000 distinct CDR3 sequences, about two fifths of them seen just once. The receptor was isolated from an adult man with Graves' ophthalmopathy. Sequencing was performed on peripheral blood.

The CDR3 here is CASRTRQGGYGYTF. The CDR3, as DNA: TGTGCCAGTAGGACCCGACAGGGGGGCTATGGCTACACCTTC. This rearrangement joins TRBV19 to TRBJ1-2; 9 bases are shared with TRBD1. The length of the CDR3 is 14 residues. V was pared by 6 bases and J by 4 bases, with 6 bases of the junction left unmatched. From germline, CDR1 is LNHDA and CDR2 SQIVND (reference sequence).